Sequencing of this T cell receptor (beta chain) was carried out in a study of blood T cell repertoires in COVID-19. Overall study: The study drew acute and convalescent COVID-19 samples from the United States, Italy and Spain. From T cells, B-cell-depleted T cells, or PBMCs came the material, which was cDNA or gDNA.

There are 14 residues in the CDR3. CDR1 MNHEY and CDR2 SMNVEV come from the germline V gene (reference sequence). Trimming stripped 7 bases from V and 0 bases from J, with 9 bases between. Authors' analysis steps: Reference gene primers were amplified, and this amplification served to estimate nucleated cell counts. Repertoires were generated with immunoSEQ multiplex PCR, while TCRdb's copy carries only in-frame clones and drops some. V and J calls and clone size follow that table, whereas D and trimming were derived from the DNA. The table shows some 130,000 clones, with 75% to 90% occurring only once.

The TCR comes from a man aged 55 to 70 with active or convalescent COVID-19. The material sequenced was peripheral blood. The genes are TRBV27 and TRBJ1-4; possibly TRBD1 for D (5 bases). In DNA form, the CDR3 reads TGTGCCAGCACCACAGGAGCAACTAATGAAAAACTGTTTTTT. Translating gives CASTTGATNEKLFF.